This is a list of T cell receptor beta chains from one sample in a study of cytomegalovirus exposure and HLA in healthy donors. Generated by immunoSEQ multiplex PCR, the TCRdb table keeps only in-frame clones and is missing some. The table has about 150,000 clones, under 70% seen once. Sample: PBMCs. The receptors were gathered from a woman in her 30s in good health and CMV-seropositive. The CDR3 runs from the conserved cysteine through the conserved F or W. Fields, in order: D gene, V gene, J gene, clone size, CDR3 protein, CDR3 DNA. D genes are given only for firm matches. Size values are once, few and many counts, or a class for expanded clones, and some rows have none.

D: TRBD1
V: TRBV11-2
J: TRBJ2-2
size: .
CDR3: CASSSGTGYTGELFF
DNA: TGTGCCAGCAGCTCCGGGACAGGTTACACCGGGGAGCTGTTTTTT

D: .
V: TRBV28
J: TRBJ2-2
size: .
CDR3: CASSFSGASGELFF
DNA: TGTGCCAGCAGTTTCTCAGGGGCGTCCGGGGAGCTGTTTTTT

D: .
V: TRBV6-1
J: TRBJ2-5
size: .
CDR3: CASREGPGETQYF
DNA: TGTGCCAGCAGGGAGGGGCCCGGGGAGACCCAGTACTTC

D: TRBD2
V: TRBV6-6
J: TRBJ2-5
size: few
CDR3: CASSYPSGEETQYF
DNA: TGTGCCAGCAGTTACCCAAGCGGGGAGGAGACCCAGTACTTC

D: .
V: TRBV6-1
J: TRBJ1-2
size: .
CDR3: CASSFMAANYGYTF
DNA: TGTGCCAGCAGCTTTATGGCAGCTAACTATGGCTACACCTTC

D: TRBD2
V: TRBV4-2
J: TRBJ2-1
size: .
CDR3: CASSQEKASGTLWNEQFF
DNA: TGTGCCAGCAGCCAAGAGAAGGCTAGCGGGACACTTTGGAATGAGCAGTTCTTC

D: .
V: TRBV29-1
J: TRBJ2-7
size: .
CDR3: CSGLDSTNSYEQYF
DNA: TGCAGCGGCCTCGACAGTACAAATTCCTACGAGCAGTACTTC

D: .
V: TRBV6-6
J: TRBJ1-2
size: few
CDR3: CASSYIRDDGYTF
DNA: TGTGCCAGCAGTTACATCCGGGATGATGGCTACACCTTC

D: TRBD1
V: TRBV19
J: TRBJ1-2
size: .
CDR3: CASRRRDRNYGYTF
DNA: TGTGCCAGTAGAAGAAGGGACAGAAACTATGGCTACACCTTC

D: .
V: TRBV7-9
J: TRBJ2-1
size: once
CDR3: CASSHPPGTIVLGNEQFF
DNA: TGTGCCAGCAGCCACCCCCCGGGGACAATTGTTTTAGGCAATGAGCAGTTCTTC

D: .
V: TRBV5-1
J: TRBJ1-1
size: .
CDR3: CASSLIHNTEAFF
DNA: TGCGCCAGCAGCTTGATTCATAACACTGAAGCTTTCTTT

D: TRBD1
V: TRBV5-1
J: TRBJ1-2
size: once
CDR3: CASSLGQGRAYGYTF
DNA: TGCGCCAGCAGCTTAGGACAGGGAAGAGCCTATGGCTACACCTTC

D: TRBD1
V: TRBV28
J: TRBJ2-3
size: .
CDR3: CASSSGQAPDTQYF
DNA: TGTGCCAGCAGTTCAGGACAGGCTCCAGATACGCAGTATTTT

D: .
V: TRBV9
J: TRBJ2-7
size: .
CDR3: CASSKGDGPYEQYF
DNA: TGTGCCAGCAGCAAGGGAGACGGGCCCTACGAGCAGTACTTC

D: .
V: TRBV6-1
J: TRBJ2-4
size: .
CDR3: CASARSLKNIQYF
DNA: TGTGCCAGCGCAAGATCCCTAAAAAACATTCAGTACTTC

D: .
V: TRBV21-1
J: TRBJ1-2
size: .
CDR3: CASTPRAYYGYTF
DNA: TGTGCCAGCACCCCGCGGGCATACTATGGCTACACCTTC

D: .
V: TRBV6-6
J: TRBJ1-1
size: .
CDR3: CASSSPLGQRNTEAFF
DNA: TGTGCCAGCAGTTCCCCACTAGGACAGAGAAACACTGAAGCTTTCTTT

D: TRBD2
V: TRBV29-1
J: TRBJ2-3
size: .
CDR3: CSVTSSGRNTDTQYF
DNA: TGCAGCGTTACCTCTAGCGGGAGGAACACAGATACGCAGTATTTT

D: .
V: TRBV7-2
J: TRBJ1-1
size: .
CDR3: CASYPGDGGRLTYTEAFF
DNA: TGTGCCAGCTATCCGGGGGATGGCGGACGCCTTACGTACACTGAAGCTTTCTTT

D: TRBD1
V: TRBV5-1
J: TRBJ2-5
size: .
CDR3: CASSFEQGAGETQYF
DNA: TGCGCCAGCAGCTTCGAACAGGGGGCTGGAGAGACCCAGTACTTC

D: TRBD2
V: TRBV6-1
J: TRBJ2-3
size: .
CDR3: CASSERTSGVRSTQYF
DNA: TGTGCCAGCAGTGAGCGGACTAGCGGGGTAAGGAGTACGCAGTATTTT

D: .
V: TRBV5-6
J: TRBJ2-1
size: .
CDR3: CASSLRSEQFF
DNA: TGTGCCAGCAGCTTGCGGAGTGAGCAGTTCTTC

D: .
V: TRBV7-9
J: TRBJ1-3
size: .
CDR3: CASSLAGTHLGGNTIYF
DNA: TGTGCCAGCAGCTTAGCCGGGACGCACTTGGGAGGAAACACCATATATTTT

D: .
V: TRBV7-9
J: TRBJ1-1
size: once
CDR3: CASSRTGNTEAFF
DNA: TGTGCCAGCAGCCGCACAGGGAACACTGAAGCTTTCTTT

D: .
V: TRBV18
J: TRBJ1-1
size: .
CDR3: CASSPSGAGAEAFF
DNA: TGTGCCAGCTCACCTTCGGGGGCGGGAGCTGAAGCTTTCTTT

D: TRBD1
V: TRBV5-6
J: TRBJ1-1
size: .
CDR3: CASTFGTGDTEAFF
DNA: TGTGCCAGCACATTTGGGACAGGGGACACTGAAGCTTTCTTT

D: .
V: TRBV30
J: TRBJ1-1
size: .
CDR3: CAWTITNAEAFF
DNA: TGTGCCTGGACGATTACTAACGCTGAAGCTTTCTTT

D: .
V: TRBV4-1
J: TRBJ2-3
size: once
CDR3: CASSQPWTRGSSDTQYF
DNA: TGCGCCAGCAGCCAGCCCTGGACTAGGGGGTCTTCGGATACGCAGTATTTT

D: TRBD1
V: TRBV6-6
J: TRBJ1-6
size: .
CDR3: CASRQPGTGGPPLHF
DNA: TGTGCCAGCAGGCAACCCGGGACAGGGGGCCCACCCCTCCACTTT

D: TRBD1
V: TRBV5-1
J: TRBJ2-7
size: .
CDR3: CASSSLTGVGEQYF
DNA: TGCGCCAGCAGCTCCTTAACAGGGGTTGGCGAGCAGTACTTC

D: TRBD1
V: TRBV6-6
J: TRBJ1-1
size: .
CDR3: CATGQGAHKENTEAFF
DNA: TGTGCCACCGGACAGGGGGCGCATAAAGAGAACACTGAAGCTTTCTTT

D: .
V: TRBV19
J: TRBJ2-2
size: .
CDR3: CASSIVVSTGELFF
DNA: TGTGCCAGTAGTATAGTAGTATCCACCGGGGAGCTGTTTTTT

D: .
V: TRBV29-1
J: TRBJ2-2
size: .
CDR3: CSVGRGVNTGELFF
DNA: TGCAGCGTTGGGCGGGGCGTGAACACCGGGGAGCTGTTTTTT

D: TRBD2
V: TRBV5-4
J: TRBJ2-7
size: .
CDR3: CASSLGLAGNSYEQYF
DNA: TGTGCCAGCAGCTTGGGGCTAGCGGGGAACTCCTACGAGCAGTACTTC

D: TRBD1
V: TRBV5-1
J: TRBJ1-2
size: .
CDR3: CASSLELDRVPRYTF
DNA: TGCGCCAGCAGCTTAGAACTTGACAGGGTGCCTCGCTACACCTTC

D: .
V: TRBV9
J: TRBJ2-1
size: few
CDR3: CASSVVPSSYNEQFF
DNA: TGTGCCAGCAGCGTAGTCCCCAGCTCCTACAATGAGCAGTTCTTC

D: .
V: TRBV5-6
J: TRBJ2-2
size: .
CDR3: CASSFGLRENTGELFF
DNA: TGTGCCAGCAGCTTTGGTTTAAGAGAGAACACCGGGGAGCTGTTTTTT

D: TRBD2
V: TRBV7-6
J: TRBJ2-1
size: .
CDR3: CASSLAGLAGGWLDNEQFF
DNA: TGTGCCAGCAGCTTAGCGGGACTAGCGGGGGGGTGGCTGGACAATGAGCAGTTCTTC